This TCR beta chain was recorded in a study of cytomegalovirus exposure and HLA in healthy donors. General study points: It was reportedly the case that the classifier diagnosed cytomegalovirus status with high specificity and sensitivity.

The study ran its PCR with 60 Vbeta and 13 Jbeta primers. The table came from immunoSEQ multiplex PCR; TCRdb's copy has only in-frame clones and leaves some out. The repertoire consists of over 75,000 clones, with around 64% occurring once and the leading ten covering around 2.5%. On this clone: Antigen specificity is unknown.

The CDR3 covers 13 residues. Germline-derived CDR1 and CDR2 are MNHEY and SMNVEV (reference sequence). J was trimmed by 4 bases and V by 10 bases; bases with no gene match: 5. The sequenced sample was PBMCs. The TCR was taken from a human donor in good health. This chain uses TRBV27 with TRBJ2-2, with 8 bases identical to TRBD1. CDR3 amino acids: CATGQVSTGELFF. The CDR3 DNA follows: TGTGCCACGGGACAGGTTTCCACCGGGGAGCTGTTTTTT.